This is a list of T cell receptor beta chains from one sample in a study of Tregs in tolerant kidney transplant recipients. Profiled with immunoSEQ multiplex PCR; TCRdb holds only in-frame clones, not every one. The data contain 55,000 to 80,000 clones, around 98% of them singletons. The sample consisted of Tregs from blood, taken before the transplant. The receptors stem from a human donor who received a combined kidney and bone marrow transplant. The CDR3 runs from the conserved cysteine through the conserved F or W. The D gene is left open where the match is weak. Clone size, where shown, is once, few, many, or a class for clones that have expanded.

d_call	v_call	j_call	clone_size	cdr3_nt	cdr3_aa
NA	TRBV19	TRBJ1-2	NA	TGTGCCAGTAGCTCCGGTCCCTCAGGCCTCTATGGCTACACCTTC	CASSSGPSGLYGYTF
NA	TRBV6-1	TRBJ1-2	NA	TGTGCCAGCAGCGTTGGGACTTGGTCGTATGATGGCTACACCTTC	CASSVGTWSYDGYTF
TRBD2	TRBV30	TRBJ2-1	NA	TGTGCCTGGGGAGCGGGACCGGTGGGGCAGTTCTTC	CAWGAGPVGQFF
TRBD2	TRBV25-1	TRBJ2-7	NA	TGTGCCAGCAGTGAACTGCGGACTAGCGGGGTGTACGAGCAGTACTTC	CASSELRTSGVYEQYF
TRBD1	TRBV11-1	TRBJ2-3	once	TGTGCCAGCCGCTTGAGGACAGGGTTTGGGGATACGCAGTATTTT	CASRLRTGFGDTQYF
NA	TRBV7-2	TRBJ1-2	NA	TGTGCCAGCAGCCCTGCGACTAACTATGGCTACACCTTC	CASSPATNYGYTF
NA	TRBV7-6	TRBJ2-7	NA	TGTGCCAGCAGCTACCAAACAGGTTTTCAGTACTTC	CASSYQTGFQYF
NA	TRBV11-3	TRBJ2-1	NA	TGTGCCAGCAGCTTAGATCCCATGAGGGCCTACAATGAGCAGTTCTTC	CASSLDPMRAYNEQFF
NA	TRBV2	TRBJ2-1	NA	TGTGCCAGCAGTCGACAGGAATACAATGAGCAGTTCTTC	CASSRQEYNEQFF
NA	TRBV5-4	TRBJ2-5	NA	TGTGCCAGCAGCTTGGAGGTTGGGGCCGAGACCCAGTACTTC	CASSLEVGAETQYF
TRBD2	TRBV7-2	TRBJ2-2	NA	TGTGCCAGCAGCTTAGGGGCCGGGACTAGGCGGACCGGGGAGCTGTTTTTT	CASSLGAGTRRTGELFF
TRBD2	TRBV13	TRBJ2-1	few	TGTGCCAGCAGCACTCTAGGGACTAGCGGTTACAATGAGCAGTTCTTC	CASSTLGTSGYNEQFF
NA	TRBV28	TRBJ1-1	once	TGTGCCAGCAGTTTTACCAGGGGAGCTTTCTTT	CASSFTRGAFF
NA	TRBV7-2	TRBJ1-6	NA	TGTGCCAGCAGCTACGAGGGATTGGGTAATTCACCCCTCCACTTT	CASSYEGLGNSPLHF
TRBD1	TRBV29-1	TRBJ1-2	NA	TGCAGCGTTGAGACAGGGGGCCATCATGGCTACACCTTC	CSVETGGHHGYTF
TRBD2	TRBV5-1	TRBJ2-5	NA	TGCGCCAGCAGCTTGACTAGCGGGGGGGAGACCCAGTACTTC	CASSLTSGGETQYF
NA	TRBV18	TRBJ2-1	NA	TGTGCCAGCTCACCGGGTGGGAGTGCCTCCTACAATGAGCAGTTCTTC	CASSPGGSASYNEQFF
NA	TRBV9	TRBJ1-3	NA	TGTGCCAGCAGCGTAGGCGGCGGAGCAGCTGGAAACACCATATATTTT	CASSVGGGAAGNTIYF
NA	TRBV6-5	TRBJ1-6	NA	TGTGCCAGCAGTTACTCGCGTAATTCACCCCTCCACTTT	CASSYSRNSPLHF
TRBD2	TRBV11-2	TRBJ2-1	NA	TGTGCCAGCAGCCGACCGGGACTAACAACCTACAATGAGCAGTTCTTC	CASSRPGLTTYNEQFF
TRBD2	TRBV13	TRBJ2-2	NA	TGTGCCAGCAGCGGGGTAGATGCGGGAGGGCCTATCGCCGGGGAGCTGTTTTTT	CASSGVDAGGPIAGELFF
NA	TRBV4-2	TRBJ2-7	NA	TGTGCCAGCAGCCAAGTAAAGCAGGGCTACGAGCAGTACTTC	CASSQVKQGYEQYF
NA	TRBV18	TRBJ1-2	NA	TGTGCCAGCTCACGGTCTGGAGCCACTAACTATGGCTACACCTTC	CASSRSGATNYGYTF
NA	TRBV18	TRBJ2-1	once	TGTGCCAGCTCATCTAGTCTTGGACTCGATGAGCAGTTCTTC	CASSSSLGLDEQFF
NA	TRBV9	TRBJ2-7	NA	TGTGCCAGCAGCGTAGCCGGGCAGGGGGGCCACGAGCAGTACTTC	CASSVAGQGGHEQYF
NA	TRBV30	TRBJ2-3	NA	TGTGCCTGGCAGGGGAACACAGATACGCAGTATTTT	CAWQGNTDTQYF
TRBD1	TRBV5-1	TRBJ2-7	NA	TGCGCCAGCAGCTTACCGGGACAGGGGGCCTACGAGCAGTACTTC	CASSLPGQGAYEQYF